Listed here is a single TCR beta chain. At one of its ends the junction is not consistent with the germline gene, which may arise from a read error. The entry originates in a study of OX40 agonist ivuxolimab in advanced cancers. The repertoire was sequenced with immunoSEQ multiplex PCR; TCRdb's copy has only in-frame clones and lacks some. In the table there are some 19,000 clones, 85% to 90% of which are singletons. Germline V gene data show CDR1 as WSHSY and CDR2 as SAAADI. The CDR3 is 13 residues long. The clonotype comes from an adult with an advanced solid tumor such as melanoma, head and neck, liver or kidney cancer. The sample here was CD4+ or CD8+ T cells sorted from blood, taken in a trial of the OX40 agonist ivuxolimab. The rearrangement joins TRBV10-2 to TRBJ2-7; D gene unclear. CDR3 in DNA: TGCGCCAGCAGTGAGTACATCTCCCACGAGCAGTACTTC. Its protein product is CASSEYISHEQYF.